This is a list of T cell receptor beta chains from one sample in a study of cytotoxic CD8 clonotypes in ibrutinib-treated CLL. The method was immunoSEQ multiplex PCR; TCRdb's version includes in-frame clones alone and lacks a portion of them. There are some 140,000 clones in the sample; around four fifths occur only once, and about 3.3% lies in the top ten. Sequencing used PBMCs, obtained after 24 months of ibrutinib treatment. These receptors all come from a human donor with chronic lymphocytic leukemia. Both conserved end residues are part of each CDR3. The D gene is left open where the match is weak. The size entry is marked missing in some rows and otherwise reads once, few, many or a size class.

len	j_gene	v_gene	abundance	d_gene	CDR3aa	CDR3nt
17	TRBJ1-2	TRBV29-1	NA	NA	CSVNSARAEVGNYGYTF	TGCAGCGTTAATTCGGCCCGGGCGGAAGTGGGGAACTATGGCTACACCTTC
15	TRBJ1-3	TRBV5-1	NA	NA	CASSLDPAGGNTIYF	TGCGCCAGCAGCTTGGACCCCGCGGGCGGAAACACCATATATTTT
14	TRBJ2-3	TRBV9	NA	NA	CASSAPRGFNTQYF	TGTGCCAGCAGCGCCCCCCGGGGGTTTAATACGCAGTATTTT
20	TRBJ1-5	TRBV27	NA	NA	CASSRESPGLSRGGNQPQHF	TGTGCCAGCAGCCGCGAGAGCCCCGGACTGTCGAGGGGTGGCAATCAGCCCCAGCATTTT
11	TRBJ2-7	TRBV4-1	NA	NA	CASSQDTGGYF	TGCGCCAGCAGCCAAGATACCGGGGGGTACTTC
15	TRBJ2-5	TRBV14	many	NA	CASSRYTRAEETQYF	TGTGCCAGCAGCCGATACACTAGAGCGGAGGAGACCCAGTACTTC
14	TRBJ2-5	TRBV28	NA	NA	CASRTTGTQETQYF	TGTGCCAGCCGAACAACCGGGACGCAAGAGACCCAGTACTTC
16	TRBJ2-3	TRBV4-3	few	NA	CASSQDRGGSTDTQYF	TGCGCCAGCAGCCAAGATCGAGGGGGAAGCACAGATACGCAGTATTTT
14	TRBJ2-2	TRBV28	NA	TRBD1	CASRTGGNTGELFF	TGTGCCAGCAGGACAGGGGGGAACACCGGGGAGCTGTTTTTT
15	TRBJ1-1	TRBV9	NA	NA	CASSVSGLGMAEAFF	TGTGCCAGCAGCGTCTCCGGACTCGGTATGGCTGAAGCTTTCTTT
17	TRBJ2-1	TRBV19	NA	NA	CASSISGPGSSYNEQFF	TGTGCCAGTAGTATTTCAGGTCCCGGAAGCTCCTACAATGAGCAGTTCTTC
14	TRBJ1-5	TRBV5-1	once	TRBD1	CASRLDRENQPQHF	TGCGCCAGCCGCCTGGACAGGGAAAATCAGCCCCAGCATTTT
14	TRBJ1-1	TRBV5-1	NA	NA	CASGLEAWGTEAFF	TGCGCCAGCGGGTTGGAGGCATGGGGCACTGAAGCTTTCTTT
18	TRBJ2-3	TRBV18	NA	TRBD2	CASSPLVAGASSTDTQYF	TGTGCCAGCTCACCACTGGTAGCGGGGGCGAGTAGCACAGATACGCAGTATTTT
13	TRBJ1-6	TRBV2	few	NA	CASSEGWNSPLHF	TGTGCCAGCAGTGAAGGATGGAATTCACCCCTCCACTTT
12	TRBJ2-7	TRBV5-4	NA	NA	CASSLWAYEQYF	TGTGCCAGCAGCTTGTGGGCCTACGAGCAGTACTTC
13	TRBJ2-7	TRBV11-2	NA	NA	CASSSFRSYEQYF	TGTGCCAGCAGCTCCTTCCGTTCCTACGAGCAGTACTTC
15	TRBJ2-2	TRBV10-3	few	TRBD1	CAIRPGQGGTGELFF	TGTGCCATCAGGCCGGGACAGGGGGGGACCGGGGAGCTGTTTTTT
13	TRBJ2-2	TRBV5-1	NA	NA	CASSLGGTGELFF	TGCGCCAGCAGCTTGGGGGGCACCGGGGAGCTGTTTTTT
17	TRBJ2-6	TRBV7-9	once	NA	CALSSVAGPLGANVLTF	TGTGCACTAAGTTCCGTGGCGGGACCTCTCGGGGCCAACGTCCTGACTTTC
15	TRBJ2-7	TRBV6-1	NA	NA	CASSASPRTFYEQYF	TGTGCCAGCAGTGCAAGTCCCAGGACATTCTACGAGCAGTACTTC
15	TRBJ1-4	TRBV5-4	NA	NA	CASSLDPGEKEKLFF	TGTGCCAGCAGCTTGGATCCAGGGGAGAAGGAAAAACTGTTTTTT
17	TRBJ2-1	TRBV5-6	NA	NA	CASSLALLHRDYNEQFF	TGTGCCAGCAGCTTGGCCCTACTGCACAGGGACTACAATGAGCAGTTCTTC
14	TRBJ2-4	TRBV7-2	NA	NA	CASSLARAKNIQYF	TGTGCCAGCAGCTTAGCGCGTGCCAAAAACATTCAGTACTTC
16	TRBJ1-3	TRBV6-4	NA	NA	CASSGRQTSSGNTIYF	TGTGCCAGCAGTGGGAGACAGACCTCCTCTGGAAACACCATATATTTT
17	TRBJ2-5	TRBV7-9	NA	NA	CASSKGGTQPPRETQYF	TGTGCCAGCAGCAAAGGGGGGACCCAGCCCCCCAGGGAGACCCAGTACTTC
13	TRBJ1-5	TRBV6-1	NA	NA	CASRGGRGQPQHF	TGTGCCAGCAGGGGCGGTCGGGGTCAGCCCCAGCATTTT
15	TRBJ1-5	TRBV5-1	once	NA	CASSLGDSSNQPQHF	TGCGCCAGCAGCTTGGGTGACAGCAGCAATCAGCCCCAGCATTTT
14	TRBJ2-3	TRBV18	NA	NA	CASSPSRDLNTQYF	TGTGCCAGCTCACCATCCAGGGACTTGAATACGCAGTATTTT
15	TRBJ1-5	TRBV6-5	NA	TRBD1	CASRGRTGGNQPQHF	TGTGCCAGCAGAGGTAGGACAGGGGGCAATCAGCCCCAGCATTTT
10	TRBJ1-1	TRBV28	few	NA	CASSRAEAFF	TGTGCCAGCAGCCGGGCTGAAGCTTTCTTT
15	TRBJ2-7	TRBV4-1	NA	NA	CASSQVLGGKYEQYF	TGCGCCAGCAGCCAAGTTTTGGGTGGAAAGTACGAGCAGTACTTC
15	TRBJ2-2	TRBV5-1	once	TRBD2	CASSLAVGGTGELFF	TGCGCCAGCAGCTTGGCAGTCGGGGGGACCGGGGAGCTGTTTTTT
14	TRBJ1-1	TRBV5-1	few	NA	CASSLEGRNTEAFF	TGCGCCAGCAGCTTGGAGGGTAGGAACACTGAAGCTTTCTTT
13	TRBJ2-7	TRBV6-5	NA	TRBD1	CASSPGTGIEQYF	TGTGCCAGCAGCCCCGGGACAGGGATCGAGCAGTACTTC
16	TRBJ2-7	TRBV6-1	NA	NA	CASSDFRGFGSYEQYF	TGTGCCAGCAGTGATTTTAGGGGTTTTGGCTCCTACGAGCAGTACTTC
14	TRBJ2-5	TRBV2	NA	NA	CASSDRGRQETQYF	TGTGCCAGCAGTGACCGGGGCCGCCAAGAGACCCAGTACTTC
13	TRBJ1-6	TRBV7-2	NA	NA	CASSLNHNSPLHF	TGTGCCAGCAGCTTAAACCATAATTCACCCCTCCACTTT